These 14 T cell receptor beta chains share one sample of origin, sequenced in a study of cytotoxic CD8 clonotypes in ibrutinib-treated CLL. Generated by immunoSEQ multiplex PCR, the TCRdb table keeps only in-frame clones and is missing some. In the table there are fewer than 400,000 clones, 67% of which are singletons. The sequenced sample was PBMCs, obtained after 36 months of ibrutinib treatment. These receptors all stem from a human donor with chronic lymphocytic leukemia.

The rearrangement uses TRBV7-3 and TRBJ1-2; 7 bases are shared with TRBD1. J lost 6 bases, V lost 5 bases, and 9 bases had no gene match. CDR1 and CDR2 (germline): SGHTA, FQGTGA. There are 14 residues in the CDR3. The CDR3 spells CASSATGVGNGYTF. The CDR3 coding sequence is TGTGCCAGCAGCGCAACAGGGGTAGGGAATGGCTACACCTTC.

The chain combines TRBV11-2 with TRBJ1-1, with D uncertain. Per germline, CDR1 SGHAT and CDR2 FQNNGV. This CDR3 region has 13 residues. Trimming removed 1 base from V and 1 base from J, with 4 bases in between. CDR3 region: CASSLVTNTEAFF. DNA for the CDR3: TGTGCCAGCAGCTTAGTCACGAACACTGAAGCTTTCTTT. Variable domain in full (rest from reference TRBV11-2 and TRBJ1-1): EAGVAQSPRYKIIEKRQSVAFWCNPISGHATLYWYQQILGQGPKLLIQFQNNGVVDDSQLPKDRFSAERLKGVDSTLKIQPAKLEDSAVYLCASSLVTNTEAFFGQGTRLTVV.

This clone was observed a handful of times. This specimen includes other DNA sequences encoding the same CDR3. V and J are TRBV5-1 and TRBJ2-7; no reliable D call. V dropped 0 bases and J dropped 0 bases, with 4 bases sitting between them. This CDR3 is 13 amino acids long. Germline V gene sequence: CDR1 SGHRS, CDR2 YFSETQ. CDR3 DNA sequence: TGCGCCAGCAGCTTGGGGAGCTCCTACGAGCAGTACTTC. Amino acids: CASSLGSSYEQYF.

This clone showed up just a few times. The V and J genes are TRBV6-5 and TRBJ2-5; 8 bases are shared with TRBD1. Germline V gene lookup returns CDR1 MNHEY and CDR2 SVGAGI. V dropped 6 bases and J dropped 2; count of bases not matched to a gene: 5. CDR3 size: 14 residues. As DNA, the CDR3 is TGTGCCAGCAGGGGGGACAGGAGGCAAGAGACCCAGTACTTC. Protein sequence: CASRGDRRQETQYF.

The chain uses TRBV5-4 and TRBJ1-1; perhaps TRBD1 as D (5 bases). Germline CDR1 and CDR2: SGHNT and YYREEE (reference sequence). Trimming cost V 0 bases and J 4 bases, with 19 bases left between them. The CDR3 covers 17 residues. CDR3 sequence reads: CASSLGVLTSRGTEAFF. As DNA, the CDR3 is TGTGCCAGCAGCTTGGGGGTGCTGACCTCGAGGGGCACTGAAGCTTTCTTT.

This clone was observed once. The CDR3 is CASSFAFGGIRSSYEQYF. CDR3 bases: TGTGCCAGCAGCTTTGCCTTCGGCGGGATCCGGTCCTCCTACGAGCAGTACTTC. The chain uses TRBV7-9 and TRBJ2-7; D is perhaps TRBD2 (6 bases). Trimming removed 3 bases at V and 0 bases at J, with 21 bases between. Germline V gives CDR1 SEHNR, CDR2 FQNEAQ (reference sequence). This CDR3 region has 18 residues. Based on the CDR3 plus reference TRBV7-9 and TRBJ2-7, the full variable domain is DTGVSQNPRHKITKRGQNVTFRCDPISEHNRLYWYRQTLGQGPEFLTYFQNEAQLEKSRLLSDRFSAERPKGSFSTLEIQRTEQGDSAMYLCASSFAFGGIRSSYEQYFGPGTRLTVT.

Notes on this clone: The junction does not match germline at one end; this may be a read error. The chain has TRBV28 and TRBJ2-7; weak D call: TRBD1 (6 bases). The CDR3 sequence is 13 residues long. CDR1 and CDR2 (germline): MDHEN, SYDVKM. CDR3 DNA: TGTGCCAGCAGTTTATTGGGGGCCTACGAGCGGTACTTC. Amino acid sequence: CASSLLGAYERYF.

The chain is built from TRBV5-4 and TRBJ2-5; D is unresolved. Between the trimmed V and J ends, which lost 4 bases and 5 bases, there was a span of 12 bases. Germline-derived CDR1 and CDR2 are SGHNT and YYREEE (reference sequence). This CDR3 has 13 amino acids. CDR3 sequence reads: CASSRQVAETQYF. CDR3 nucleotides: TGTGCCAGCAGCCGTCAAGTGGCTGAGACCCAGTACTTC.

This chain uses TRBV29-1 with TRBJ2-1; 7 nucleotides agree with TRBD2. The CDR3 is 17 amino acids. Germline V gives CDR1 SQVTM, CDR2 ANQGSEA. The junction had 15 bases not matched to a gene; V was cut back by 0 bases and J by 7 bases. CDR3 loop: CSVEDVGGGREGNEQFF. In DNA form, the CDR3 reads TGCAGCGTTGAAGATGTCGGCGGCGGGAGAGAGGGGAATGAGCAGTTCTTC.

The chain joins TRBV7-9 to TRBJ2-3, with TRBD2 matching 15 bases. CDR3 length equals 18 residues. CDR1 is SEHNR and CDR2 is FQNEAQ in the germline V gene (reference sequence). J was trimmed by 1 base and V by 5 bases; bases with no gene match: 7. As DNA, the CDR3 is TGTGCCAGCAGCCGGACTAGCGGGGGGGGTCTCGGCACAGATACGCAGTATTTT. It encodes CASSRTSGGGLGTDTQYF.

The chain links TRBV10-2 to TRBJ2-5; 12 bases line up with TRBD2. This CDR3 contains 16 residues. The germline CDR1 and CDR2 sequences are WSHSY and SAAADI. Trimming took 2 bases from V and 5 from J; bases not matched to a gene: 6. DNA for the CDR3: TGCGCCAGCAGTGAGGGGGCTAGCGGGAGGGGGGAGACCCAGTACTTC. As protein: CASSEGASGRGETQYF.

The chain employs TRBV4-1 and TRBJ2-7, with 8 bases lining up with TRBD1. Germline V gene sequence: CDR1 MGHRA, CDR2 YSYEKL. This CDR3 has 16 residues. V shed 8 bases, J shed 2 bases, and the junction held 14 bases outside the gene matches. CDR3 protein: CASQPGQGVAPYEQYF. DNA of the CDR3: TGCGCCAGCCAACCCGGACAGGGAGTAGCCCCCTACGAGCAGTACTTC.

This clone occurred many times. V usage is TRBV7-3 and J usage is TRBJ2-3; TRBD2 matches at 7 bases. This CDR3 spans 15 amino acids. Germline lookup yields CDR1 SGHTA and CDR2 FQGTGA. V shed 3 bases and J 6 bases; nucleotides not matched to a gene: 9. The CDR3 DNA sequence: TGTGCCAGCAGCTTGGTGGGAGGGCCGGGGGATACGCAGTATTTT. It codes for CASSLVGGPGDTQYF.

The chain recombines TRBV9 with TRBJ1-2; possible D gene TRBD1, 6 bases. The CDR3 runs to 15 residues. V was trimmed by 4 bases and J by 5 bases, leaving 18 bases between them. Germline loops: CDR1 SGDLS, CDR2 YYNGEE. The CDR3 bases are TGTGCCAGCAGCCCCGCGGGGGCTGTAGGGTATGGCTACACCTTC. Translating gives CASSPAGAVGYGYTF.